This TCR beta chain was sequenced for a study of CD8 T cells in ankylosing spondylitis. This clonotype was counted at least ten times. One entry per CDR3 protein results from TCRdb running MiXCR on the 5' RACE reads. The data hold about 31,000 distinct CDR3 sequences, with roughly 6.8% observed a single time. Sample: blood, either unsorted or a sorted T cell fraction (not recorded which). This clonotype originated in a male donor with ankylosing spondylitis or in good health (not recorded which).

The CDR3, as DNA: TGCAGTGCTGAAGGTCGGTATGAGCAGTTCTTC. This sequence encodes CSAEGRYEQFF. This chain joins TRBV20-1 and TRBJ2-1; D remains ambiguous. Per the germline V gene, CDR1 is DFQATT and CDR2 is SNEGSKA (reference sequence). The V gene lost 5 bases and the J gene lost 8 bases, with 10 bases spanning the gap. This CDR3 is built from 11 residues.